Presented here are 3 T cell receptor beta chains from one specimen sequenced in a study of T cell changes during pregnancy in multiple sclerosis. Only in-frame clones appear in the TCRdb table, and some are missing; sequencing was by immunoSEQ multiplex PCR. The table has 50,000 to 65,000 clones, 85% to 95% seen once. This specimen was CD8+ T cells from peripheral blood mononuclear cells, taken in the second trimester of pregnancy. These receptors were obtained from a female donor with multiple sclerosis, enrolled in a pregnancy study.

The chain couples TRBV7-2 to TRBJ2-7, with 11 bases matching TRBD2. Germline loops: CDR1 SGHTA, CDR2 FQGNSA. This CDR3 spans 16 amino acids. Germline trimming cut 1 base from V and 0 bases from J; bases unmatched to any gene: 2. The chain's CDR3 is CASSLGLAGYSYEQYF. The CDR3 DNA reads TGTGCCAGCAGCTTAGGACTAGCGGGGTACTCCTACGAGCAGTACTTC.

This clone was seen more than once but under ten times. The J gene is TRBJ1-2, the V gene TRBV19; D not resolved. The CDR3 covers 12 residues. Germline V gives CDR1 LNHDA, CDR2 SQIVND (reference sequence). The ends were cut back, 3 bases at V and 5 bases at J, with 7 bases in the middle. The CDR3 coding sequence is TGTGCCAGTAGTATGCTGGAGTATGGCTACACCTTC. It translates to CASSMLEYGYTF. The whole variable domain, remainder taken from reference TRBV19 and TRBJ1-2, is DGGITQSPKYLFRKEGQNVTLSCEQNLNHDAMYWYRQDPGQGLRLIYYSQIVNDFQKGDIAEGYSVSREKKESFPLTVTSAQKNPTAFYLCASSMLEYGYTFGSGTRLTVV.

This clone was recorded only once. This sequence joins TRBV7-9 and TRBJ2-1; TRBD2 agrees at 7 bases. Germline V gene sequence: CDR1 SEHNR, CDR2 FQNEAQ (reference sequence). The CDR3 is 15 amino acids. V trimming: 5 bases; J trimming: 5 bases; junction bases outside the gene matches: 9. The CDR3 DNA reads TGTGCCAGCAGCAAAGTAAGCGGGATCCACAATGAGCAGTTCTTC. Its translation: CASSKVSGIHNEQFF.